This T cell receptor (beta chain) was documented in a study of blood T cell repertoires in COVID-19. Study context: COVID-19 samples collected from the United States, Italy and Spain covered acute and convalescent phases. T cells, B-cell-depleted T cells, or PBMCs supplied cDNA or gDNA.

There are 14 residues in the CDR3. Trimming removed 4 bases at V and 2 bases at J, with 11 bases between. CDR1 is SGHNT, CDR2 YYREEE, per germline (reference sequence). Remarks on this clone: The identical CDR3 is also encoded by other nucleotide sequences in the sample.

In the original analysis: Scientists estimated how many nucleated cells there were by amplifying reference gene primers. Some clones are missing from TCRdb's copy, which holds only in-frame ones; the method was immunoSEQ multiplex PCR. V and J calls and clone size are given by that table; D and trimming were obtained from the DNA. The sample holds some 150,000 clones, more than 75% seen once. The V and J genes are TRBV5-4 and TRBJ2-3; D perhaps matches TRBD2 (5 bases). This receptor was identified in a woman in her 50s with active or convalescent COVID-19. Source material: peripheral blood. DNA for the CDR3: TGTGCCAGCAGCCTTCGGGGAAACACAGATACGCAGTATTTT. Protein product: CASSLRGNTDTQYF.